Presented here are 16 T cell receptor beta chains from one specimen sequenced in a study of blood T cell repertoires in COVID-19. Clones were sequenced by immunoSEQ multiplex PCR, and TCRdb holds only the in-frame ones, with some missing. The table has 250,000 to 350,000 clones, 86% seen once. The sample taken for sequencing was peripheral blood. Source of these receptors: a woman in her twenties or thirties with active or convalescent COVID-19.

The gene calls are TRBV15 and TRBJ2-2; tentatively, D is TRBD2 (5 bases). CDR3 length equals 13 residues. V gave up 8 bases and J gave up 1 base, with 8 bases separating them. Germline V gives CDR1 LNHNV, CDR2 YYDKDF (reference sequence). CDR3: CATGRQNTGELFF. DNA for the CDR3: TGTGCCACCGGGAGACAGAACACCGGGGAGCTGTTTTTT. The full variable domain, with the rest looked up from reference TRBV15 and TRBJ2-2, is DAMVIQNPRYQVTQFGKPVTLSCSQTLNHNVMYWYQQKSSQAPKLLFHYYDKDFNNEADTPDNFQSRRPNTSFCFLDIRSPGLGDTAMYLCATGRQNTGELFFGEGSRLTVL.

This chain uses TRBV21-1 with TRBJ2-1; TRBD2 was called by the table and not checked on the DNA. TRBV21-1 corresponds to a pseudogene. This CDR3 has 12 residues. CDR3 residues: CASSKRPSVKFF. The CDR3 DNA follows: TGTGCCAGCAGCAAAAGGCCTAGCGTTAAGTTCTTC.

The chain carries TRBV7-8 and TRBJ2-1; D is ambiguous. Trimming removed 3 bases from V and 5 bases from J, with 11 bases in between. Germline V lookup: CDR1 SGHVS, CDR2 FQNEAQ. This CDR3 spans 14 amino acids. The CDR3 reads CASSLFRVNNEQFF. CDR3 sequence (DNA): TGTGCCAGCAGCTTGTTCCGGGTCAACAATGAGCAGTTCTTC.

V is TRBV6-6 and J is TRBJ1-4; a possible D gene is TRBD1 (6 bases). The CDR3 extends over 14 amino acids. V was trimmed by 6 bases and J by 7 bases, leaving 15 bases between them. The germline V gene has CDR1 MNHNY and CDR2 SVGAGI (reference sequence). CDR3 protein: CASSTGFGVEKLFF. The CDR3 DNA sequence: TGTGCCAGCAGCACAGGGTTCGGCGTTGAAAAACTGTTTTTT.

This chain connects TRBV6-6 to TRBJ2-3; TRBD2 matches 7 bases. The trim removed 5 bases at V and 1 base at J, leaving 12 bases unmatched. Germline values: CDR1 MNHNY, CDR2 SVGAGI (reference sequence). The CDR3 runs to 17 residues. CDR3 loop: CASSRARAGDRTDTQYF. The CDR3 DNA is TGTGCCAGCAGTCGCGCCAGGGCGGGGGACCGCACAGATACGCAGTATTTT.

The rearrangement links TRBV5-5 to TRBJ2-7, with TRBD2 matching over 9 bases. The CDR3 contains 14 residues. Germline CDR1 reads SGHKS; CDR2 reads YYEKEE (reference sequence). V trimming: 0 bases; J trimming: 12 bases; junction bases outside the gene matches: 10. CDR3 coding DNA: TGTGCCAGCAGCTTGGCTAGCGGGGCCCTAAGTCGGTACTTC. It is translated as CASSLASGALSRYF.

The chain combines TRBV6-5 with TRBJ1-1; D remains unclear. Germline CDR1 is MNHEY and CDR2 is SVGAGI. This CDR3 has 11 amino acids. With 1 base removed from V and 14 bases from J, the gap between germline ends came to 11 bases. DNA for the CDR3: TGTGCCAGCAGTTACTTCCAGGATTCCTTCTTT. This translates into CASSYFQDSFF.

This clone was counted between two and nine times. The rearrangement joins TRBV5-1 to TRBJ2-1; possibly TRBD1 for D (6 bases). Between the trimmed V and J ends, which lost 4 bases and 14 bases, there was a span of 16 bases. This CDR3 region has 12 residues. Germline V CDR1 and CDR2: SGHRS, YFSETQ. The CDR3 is CASSPLGARKFF. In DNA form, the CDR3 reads TGCGCCAGCAGCCCGTTGGGGGCCAGGAAGTTCTTC.

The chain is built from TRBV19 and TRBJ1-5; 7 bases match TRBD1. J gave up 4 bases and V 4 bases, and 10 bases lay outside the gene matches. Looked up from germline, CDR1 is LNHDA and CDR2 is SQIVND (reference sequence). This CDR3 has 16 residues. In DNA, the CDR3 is TGTGCCAGTAGTAGAAAGGGGGCAGGGAAGAATCAGCCCCAGCATTTT. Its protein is CASSRKGAGKNQPQHF.

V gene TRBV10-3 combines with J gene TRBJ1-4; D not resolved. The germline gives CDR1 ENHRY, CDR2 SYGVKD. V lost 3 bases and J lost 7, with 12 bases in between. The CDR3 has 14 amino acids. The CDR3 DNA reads TGTGCCATCAGTGATCCGGCCGAGCGTGAAAAACTGTTTTTT. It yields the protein CAISDPAEREKLFF.

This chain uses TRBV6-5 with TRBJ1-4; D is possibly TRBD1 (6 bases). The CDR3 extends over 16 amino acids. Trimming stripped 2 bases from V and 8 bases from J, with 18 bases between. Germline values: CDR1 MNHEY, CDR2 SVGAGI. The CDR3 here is CASSYQGTGFGEKLFF. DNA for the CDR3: TGTGCCAGCAGTTACCAGGGTACAGGGTTCGGGGAAAAACTGTTTTTT.

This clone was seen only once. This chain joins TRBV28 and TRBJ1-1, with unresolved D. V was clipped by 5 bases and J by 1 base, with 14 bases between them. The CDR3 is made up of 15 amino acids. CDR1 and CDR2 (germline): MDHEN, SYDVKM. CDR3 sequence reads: CASSPLDRRNTEAFF. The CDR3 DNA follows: TGTGCCAGCAGTCCATTAGACCGGAGGAACACTGAAGCTTTCTTT.

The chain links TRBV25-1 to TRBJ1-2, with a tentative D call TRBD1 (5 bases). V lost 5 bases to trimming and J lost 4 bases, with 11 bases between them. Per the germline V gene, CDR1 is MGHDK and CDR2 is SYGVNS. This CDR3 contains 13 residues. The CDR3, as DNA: TGTGCCAGCAGTCATCAGGGCCCCTATGGCTACACCTTC. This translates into CASSHQGPYGYTF.

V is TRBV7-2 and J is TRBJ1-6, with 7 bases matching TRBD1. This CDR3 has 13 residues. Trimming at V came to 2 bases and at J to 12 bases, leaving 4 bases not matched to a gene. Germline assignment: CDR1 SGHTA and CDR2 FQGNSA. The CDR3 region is CASSLTTGKPLHF. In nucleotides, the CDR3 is TGTGCCAGCAGCTTAACGACAGGGAAACCCCTCCACTTT.

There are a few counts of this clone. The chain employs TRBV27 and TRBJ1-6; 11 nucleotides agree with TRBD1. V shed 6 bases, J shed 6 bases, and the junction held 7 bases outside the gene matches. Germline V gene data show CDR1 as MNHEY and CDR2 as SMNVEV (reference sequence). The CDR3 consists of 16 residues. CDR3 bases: TGTGCCAGCAGACTAGGACAGGGGGCGGTTAATTCACCCCTCCACTTT. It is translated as CASRLGQGAVNSPLHF.

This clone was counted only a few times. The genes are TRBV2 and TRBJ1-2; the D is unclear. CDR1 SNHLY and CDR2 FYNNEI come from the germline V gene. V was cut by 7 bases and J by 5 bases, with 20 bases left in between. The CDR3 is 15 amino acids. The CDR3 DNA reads TGTGCCAGCAAGGCGGAGGCAGGAGTCCTTTATGGCTACACCTTC. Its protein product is CASKAEAGVLYGYTF.